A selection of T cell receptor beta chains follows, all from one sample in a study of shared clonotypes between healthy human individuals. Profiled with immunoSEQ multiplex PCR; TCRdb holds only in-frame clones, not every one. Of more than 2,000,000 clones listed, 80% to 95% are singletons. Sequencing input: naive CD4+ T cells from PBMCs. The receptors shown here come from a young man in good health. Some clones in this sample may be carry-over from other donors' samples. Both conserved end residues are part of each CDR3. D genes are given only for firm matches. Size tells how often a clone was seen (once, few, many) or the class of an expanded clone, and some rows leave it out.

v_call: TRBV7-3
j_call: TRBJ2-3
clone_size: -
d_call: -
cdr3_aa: CASSLGPALTQYF
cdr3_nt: TGTGCCAGCAGCCTTGGGCCAGCCCTTACGCAGTATTTT

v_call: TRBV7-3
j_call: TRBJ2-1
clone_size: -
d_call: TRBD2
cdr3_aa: CASSLFPRTSGILHEQFF
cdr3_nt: TGTGCCAGCAGCTTATTCCCCCGGACTAGCGGGATCCTCCATGAGCAGTTCTTC

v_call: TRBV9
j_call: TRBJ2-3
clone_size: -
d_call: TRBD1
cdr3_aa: CASSDWTGPTDTQYF
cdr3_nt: TGTGCCAGCAGCGACTGGACAGGGCCCACAGATACGCAGTATTTT

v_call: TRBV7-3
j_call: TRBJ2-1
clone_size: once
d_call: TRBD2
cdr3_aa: CASSPTSGRKEQFF
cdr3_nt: TGTGCCAGCAGCCCGACTAGCGGGCGGAAGGAGCAGTTCTTC

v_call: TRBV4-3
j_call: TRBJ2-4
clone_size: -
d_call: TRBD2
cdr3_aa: CASSQDPQREAKNIQYF
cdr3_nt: TGCGCCAGCAGCCAAGATCCCCAGCGGGAAGCCAAAAACATTCAGTACTTC

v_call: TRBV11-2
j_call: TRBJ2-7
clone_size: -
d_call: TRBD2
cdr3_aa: CASSFTTSGRAVYEQYF
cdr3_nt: TGTGCCAGCAGCTTTACTACTAGCGGGAGGGCCGTCTACGAGCAGTACTTC

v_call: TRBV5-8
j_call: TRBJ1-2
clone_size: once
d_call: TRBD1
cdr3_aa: CASSLVSGTGGYGYTF
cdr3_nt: TGTGCCAGCAGCTTGGTCTCCGGGACAGGGGGCTATGGCTACACCTTC

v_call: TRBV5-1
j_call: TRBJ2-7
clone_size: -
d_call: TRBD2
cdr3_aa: CASSSSSGSYEQYF
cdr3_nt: TGCGCCAGCAGCTCCTCTAGCGGGAGTTACGAGCAGTACTTC

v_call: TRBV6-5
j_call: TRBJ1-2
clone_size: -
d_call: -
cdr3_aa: CASSTGPFEGGYTF
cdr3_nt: TGTGCCAGCAGTACTGGGCCGTTTGAAGGCGGCTACACCTTC

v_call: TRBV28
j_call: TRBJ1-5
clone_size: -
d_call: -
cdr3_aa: CASSSTFTDYSNQPQHF
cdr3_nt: TGTGCCAGCAGTTCTACCTTCACAGATTATAGCAATCAGCCCCAGCATTTT

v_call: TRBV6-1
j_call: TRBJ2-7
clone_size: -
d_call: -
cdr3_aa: CASSVSQNYEQYF
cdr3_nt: TGTGCCAGCAGTGTTTCCCAGAACTACGAGCAGTACTTC

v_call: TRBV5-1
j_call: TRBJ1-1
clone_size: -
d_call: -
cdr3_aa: CASSMGRSDEAFF
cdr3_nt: TGCGCCAGCAGCATGGGACGGAGTGATGAAGCTTTCTTT

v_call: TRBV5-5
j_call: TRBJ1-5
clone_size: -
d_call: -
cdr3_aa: CASSIDRYSNQPQHF
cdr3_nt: TGTGCCAGCAGCATAGACAGGTACAGCAATCAGCCCCAGCATTTT

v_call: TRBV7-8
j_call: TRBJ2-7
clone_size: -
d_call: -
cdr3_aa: CASSLEGLSGLEQYF
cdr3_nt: TGTGCCAGCAGCTTAGAAGGGTTGAGTGGACTCGAGCAGTACTTC

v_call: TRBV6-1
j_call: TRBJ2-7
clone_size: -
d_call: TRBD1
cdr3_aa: CASIRSGQGGYEQYF
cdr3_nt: TGTGCCAGCATACGATCCGGACAGGGTGGCTACGAGCAGTACTTC

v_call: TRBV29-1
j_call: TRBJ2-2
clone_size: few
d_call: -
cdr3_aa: CSVDLGSTDGELFF
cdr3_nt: TGCAGCGTTGATCTTGGGAGTACGGACGGGGAGCTGTTTTTT

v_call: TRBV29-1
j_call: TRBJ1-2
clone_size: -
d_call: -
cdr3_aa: CSVDPQGGNYGYTF
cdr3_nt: TGCAGCGTTGACCCGCAAGGAGGAAACTATGGCTACACCTTC

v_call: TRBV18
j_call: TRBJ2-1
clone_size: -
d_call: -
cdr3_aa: CASSPIPATRPNEQFF
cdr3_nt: TGTGCCAGCTCACCAATACCCGCGACTAGACCAAATGAGCAGTTCTTC

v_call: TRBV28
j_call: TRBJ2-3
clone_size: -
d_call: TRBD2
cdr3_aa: CASSLAGGYTDTQYF
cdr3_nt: TGTGCCAGCAGTTTGGCGGGAGGGTATACAGATACGCAGTATTTT

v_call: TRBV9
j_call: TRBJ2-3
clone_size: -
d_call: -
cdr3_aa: CASSGQTGASSTDTQYF
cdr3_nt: TGTGCCAGCAGCGGTCAAACGGGAGCCTCTAGCACAGATACGCAGTATTTT

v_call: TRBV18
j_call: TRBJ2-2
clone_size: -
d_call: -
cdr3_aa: CASSPGDTGELFF
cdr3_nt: TGTGCCAGCTCACCCGGGGACACCGGGGAGCTGTTTTTT

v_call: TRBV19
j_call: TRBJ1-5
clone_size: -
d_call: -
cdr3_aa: CASTGNPRQPQHF
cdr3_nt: TGTGCCAGTACGGGGAACCCGAGACAGCCCCAGCATTTT

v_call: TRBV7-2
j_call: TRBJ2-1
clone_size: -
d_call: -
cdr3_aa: CASRLGSYNEQFF
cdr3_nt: TGTGCCAGCCGACTAGGTAGCTACAATGAGCAGTTCTTC

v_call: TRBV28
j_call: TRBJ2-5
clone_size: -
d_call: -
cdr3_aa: CASSLGLSETQYF
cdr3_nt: TGTGCCAGCAGTTTGGGGTTGTCGGAGACCCAGTACTTC

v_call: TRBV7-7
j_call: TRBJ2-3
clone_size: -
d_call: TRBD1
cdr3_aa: CASSLGLGGPDTQYF
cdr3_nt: TGTGCCAGCAGCCTGGGCCTAGGGGGCCCAGATACGCAGTATTTT

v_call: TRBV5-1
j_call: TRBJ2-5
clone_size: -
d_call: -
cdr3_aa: CASSSSRGQETQYF
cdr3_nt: TGCGCCAGCAGCTCGAGCAGGGGCCAAGAGACCCAGTACTTC

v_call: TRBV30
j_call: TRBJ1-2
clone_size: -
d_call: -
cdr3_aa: CAWTGDSYGYTF
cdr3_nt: TGTGCCTGGACCGGCGACAGCTATGGCTACACCTTC

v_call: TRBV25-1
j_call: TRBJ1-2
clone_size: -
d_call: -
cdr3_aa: CASSPGADFYGYTF
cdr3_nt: TGTGCCAGCAGTCCCGGGGCGGACTTCTATGGCTACACCTTC

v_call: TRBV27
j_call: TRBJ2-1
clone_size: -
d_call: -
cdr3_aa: CASRFSSSPSYNEQFF
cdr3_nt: TGTGCCAGCAGGTTTAGTTCCAGTCCATCATACAATGAGCAGTTCTTC

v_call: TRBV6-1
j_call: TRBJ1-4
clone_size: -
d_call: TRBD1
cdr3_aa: CASSESLGGNEKLFF
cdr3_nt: TGTGCCAGCAGTGAATCATTAGGGGGCAATGAAAAACTGTTTTTT

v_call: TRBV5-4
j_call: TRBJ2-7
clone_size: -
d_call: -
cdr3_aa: CASSLRTGAFNEQYF
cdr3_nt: TGTGCCAGCAGCTTGAGGACGGGGGCTTTTAACGAGCAGTACTTC

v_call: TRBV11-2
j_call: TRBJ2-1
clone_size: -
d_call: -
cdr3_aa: CASSSSASYNEQFF
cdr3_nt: TGTGCCAGCAGCTCCAGCGCATCCTACAATGAGCAGTTCTTC

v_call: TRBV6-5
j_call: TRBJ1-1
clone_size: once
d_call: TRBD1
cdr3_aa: CASSYLGTAGGAFF
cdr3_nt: TGTGCCAGCAGTTACTTGGGGACAGCCGGAGGAGCTTTCTTT

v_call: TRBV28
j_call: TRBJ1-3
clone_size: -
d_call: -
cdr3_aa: CASSFRRLSGNTIYF
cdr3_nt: TGTGCCAGCAGTTTCCGGCGCCTCTCTGGAAACACCATATATTTT

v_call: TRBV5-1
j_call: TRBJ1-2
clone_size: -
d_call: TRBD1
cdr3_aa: CASREGVDRGFSNYGYTF
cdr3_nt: TGCGCCAGCAGAGAGGGTGTGGACAGGGGGTTTTCTAACTATGGCTACACCTTC

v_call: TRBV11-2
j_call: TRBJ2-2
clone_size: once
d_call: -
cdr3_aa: CASSSTPYTGELFF
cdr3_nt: TGTGCCAGCAGCTCCACCCCCTACACCGGGGAGCTGTTTTTT

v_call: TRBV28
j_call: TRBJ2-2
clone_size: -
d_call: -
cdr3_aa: CASSPPPGHRGYTGELFF
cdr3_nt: TGTGCCAGCAGCCCCCCCCCGGGACATCGAGGGTACACCGGGGAGCTGTTTTTT

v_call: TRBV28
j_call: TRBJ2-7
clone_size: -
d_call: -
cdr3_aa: CASSWVGTGTYEQYF
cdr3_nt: TGTGCCAGCAGTTGGGTCGGGACGGGAACCTACGAGCAGTACTTC

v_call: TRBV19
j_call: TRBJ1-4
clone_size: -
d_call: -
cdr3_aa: CASTTRGREKLFF
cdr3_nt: TGTGCCAGTACCACCAGGGGTCGCGAAAAACTGTTTTTT

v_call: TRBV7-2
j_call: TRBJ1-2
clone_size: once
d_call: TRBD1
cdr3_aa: CASSSGQDAPGYGYTF
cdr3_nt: TGTGCCAGCAGCTCGGGACAGGATGCTCCAGGGTATGGCTACACCTTC

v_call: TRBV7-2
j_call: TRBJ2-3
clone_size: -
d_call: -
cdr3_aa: CASSLGLAGLDTQYF
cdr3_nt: TGTGCCAGCAGCCTAGGACTGGCCGGGTTGGATACGCAGTATTTT

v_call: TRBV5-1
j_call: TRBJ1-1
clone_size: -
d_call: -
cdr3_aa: CASSLGRGLTEAFF
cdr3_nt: TGCGCCAGCAGCTTGGGTCGGGGTCTCACTGAAGCTTTCTTT

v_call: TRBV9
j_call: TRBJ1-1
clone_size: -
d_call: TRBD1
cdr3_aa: CASIPLQGAWTEAFF
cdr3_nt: TGTGCCAGCATCCCCCTACAGGGGGCTTGGACTGAAGCTTTCTTT

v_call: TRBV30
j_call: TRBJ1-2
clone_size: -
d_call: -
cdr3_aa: CAWTGAYGYTF
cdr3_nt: TGTGCCTGGACGGGTGCCTATGGCTACACCTTC

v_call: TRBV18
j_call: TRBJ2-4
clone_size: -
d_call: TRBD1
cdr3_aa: CASSPGTGENIQYF
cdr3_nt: TGTGCCAGCTCACCCGGGACAGGGGAAAACATTCAGTACTTC

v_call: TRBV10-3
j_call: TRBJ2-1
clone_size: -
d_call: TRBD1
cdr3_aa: CAISDPGTGNNEQFF
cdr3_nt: TGTGCCATCAGTGATCCCGGGACAGGGAACAATGAGCAGTTCTTC

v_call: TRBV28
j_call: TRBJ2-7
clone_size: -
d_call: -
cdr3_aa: CASSLTSPSYEQYF
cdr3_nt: TGTGCCAGCAGTTTAACCTCCCCCTCCTACGAGCAGTACTTC

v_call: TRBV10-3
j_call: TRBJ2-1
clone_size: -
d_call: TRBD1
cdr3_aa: CAIRDSKGSYNEQFF
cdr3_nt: TGTGCCATCCGGGACAGCAAGGGTTCTTACAATGAGCAGTTCTTC

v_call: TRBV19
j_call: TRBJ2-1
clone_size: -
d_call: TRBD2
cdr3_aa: CASSLAGYHYNEQFF
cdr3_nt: TGTGCCAGTAGCCTAGCGGGATATCACTACAATGAGCAGTTCTTC

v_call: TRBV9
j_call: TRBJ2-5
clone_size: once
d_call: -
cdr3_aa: CASSVGGRETQYF
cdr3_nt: TGTGCCAGCAGCGTAGGAGGCAGGGAGACCCAGTACTTC

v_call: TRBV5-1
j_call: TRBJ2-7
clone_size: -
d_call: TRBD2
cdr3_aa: CASMGTSGPYEQYF
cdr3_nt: TGCGCCAGCATGGGGACTAGCGGGCCATACGAGCAGTACTTC

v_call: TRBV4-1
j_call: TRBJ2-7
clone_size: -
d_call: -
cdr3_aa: CASSQGLAGTGYYEQYF
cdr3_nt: TGCGCCAGCAGCCAGGGCCTGGCCGGGACGGGCTACTACGAGCAGTACTTC

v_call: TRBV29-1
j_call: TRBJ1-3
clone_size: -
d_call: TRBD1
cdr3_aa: CSVTGFTGNTIYF
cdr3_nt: TGCAGCGTGACAGGGTTCACTGGAAACACCATATATTTT

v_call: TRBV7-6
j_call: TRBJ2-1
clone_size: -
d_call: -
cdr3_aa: CASSTPWASYNEQFF
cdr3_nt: TGTGCCAGCAGCACCCCTTGGGCCTCCTACAATGAGCAGTTCTTC

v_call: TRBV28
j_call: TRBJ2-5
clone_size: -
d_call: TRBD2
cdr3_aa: CASSRRTSGRGGGETQYF
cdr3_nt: TGTGCCAGCAGCCGGCGTACTAGCGGGAGAGGGGGTGGAGAGACCCAGTACTTC

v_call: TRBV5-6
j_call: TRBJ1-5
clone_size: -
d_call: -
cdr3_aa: CASSSTVFDQPQHF
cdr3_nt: TGTGCCAGCAGCTCGACAGTGTTTGATCAGCCCCAGCATTTT

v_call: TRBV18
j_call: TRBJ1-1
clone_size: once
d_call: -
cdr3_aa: CASSPPGARGTEAFF
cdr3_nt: TGTGCCAGCTCACCACCGGGGGCGCGGGGCACTGAAGCTTTCTTT

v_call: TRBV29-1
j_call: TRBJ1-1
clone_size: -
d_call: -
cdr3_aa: CSVEASGAGTGAFF
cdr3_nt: TGCAGCGTTGAAGCGTCGGGGGCAGGCACTGGAGCTTTCTTT

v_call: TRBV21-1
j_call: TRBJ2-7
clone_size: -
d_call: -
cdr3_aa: CASSADESYEQYF
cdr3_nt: TGTGCCAGCAGCGCGGACGAGTCCTACGAGCAGTACTTC

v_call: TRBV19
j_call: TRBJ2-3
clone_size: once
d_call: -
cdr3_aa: CASSNRGTDTQYF
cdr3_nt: TGTGCCAGTAGTAACAGGGGCACAGATACGCAGTATTTT